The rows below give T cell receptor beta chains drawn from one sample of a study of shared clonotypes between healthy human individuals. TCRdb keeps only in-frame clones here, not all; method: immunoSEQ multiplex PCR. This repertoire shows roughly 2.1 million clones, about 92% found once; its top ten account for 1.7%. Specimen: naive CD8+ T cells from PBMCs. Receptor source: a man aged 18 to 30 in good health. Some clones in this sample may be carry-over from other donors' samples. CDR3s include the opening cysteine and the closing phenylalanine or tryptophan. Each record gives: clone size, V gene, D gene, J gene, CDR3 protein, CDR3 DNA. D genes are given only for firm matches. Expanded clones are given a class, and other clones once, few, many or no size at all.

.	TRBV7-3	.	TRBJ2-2	CASSSLAAPGLELFF	TGTGCCAGCAGCTCCCTGGCAGCACCGGGCTTGGAGCTGTTTTTT
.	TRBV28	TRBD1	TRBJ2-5	CASTLLRDSPTLIDF	TGTGCCAGCACCCTCCTCCGGGACAGTCCCACGCTAATCGACTTC
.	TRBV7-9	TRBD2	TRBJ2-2	CASSGTSGANTGELFF	TGTGCCAGCAGCGGGACTAGCGGAGCGAACACCGGGGAGCTGTTTTTT
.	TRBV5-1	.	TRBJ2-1	CASSLRGVLYNEQFF	TGCGCCAGCAGCTTGCGAGGGGTTCTCTACAATGAGCAGTTCTTC
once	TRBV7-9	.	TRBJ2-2	CAMRRGASAGELFF	TGCGCTATGCGAAGGGGGGCTAGTGCCGGGGAGCTGTTTTTT
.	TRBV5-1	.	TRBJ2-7	CASSFPGMEEQYF	TGCGCCAGCAGCTTTCCAGGAATGGAGGAGCAGTACTTC
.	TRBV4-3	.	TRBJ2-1	CASSQTGLWEQFF	TGCGCCAGCAGCCAAACTGGACTCTGGGAGCAGTTCTTC
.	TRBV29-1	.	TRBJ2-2	CSVEDRRALGTGELFF	TGCAGCGTTGAAGATCGTAGGGCGCTGGGCACCGGGGAGCTGTTTTTT
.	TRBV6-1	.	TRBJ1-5	CASSEPDQGGGQPQHF	TGTGCCAGCAGTGAACCCGACCAGGGTGGGGGTCAGCCCCAGCATTTT
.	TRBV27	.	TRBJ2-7	CASSVGRLNPYEQYF	TGTGCCAGCAGTGTGGGGCGCCTCAATCCGTACGAGCAGTACTTC
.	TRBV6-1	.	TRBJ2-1	CASSDVGYEQFF	TGTGCCAGCAGTGATGTTGGGTATGAGCAGTTCTTC
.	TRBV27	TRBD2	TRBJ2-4	CASSRLAGAKNIQYF	TGTGCCAGCAGCCGATTAGCGGGAGCGAAAAACATTCAGTACTTC
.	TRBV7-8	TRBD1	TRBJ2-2	CASSLTQGQAGELFF	TGTGCCAGCAGCTTGACACAGGGGCAGGCCGGGGAGCTGTTTTTT
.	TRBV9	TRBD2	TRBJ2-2	CASSVAGGKNTGELFF	TGTGCCAGCAGCGTTGCGGGAGGAAAGAACACCGGGGAGCTGTTTTTT
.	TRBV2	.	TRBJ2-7	CASSVGPVSYEQYF	TGTGCCAGCAGCGTCGGCCCAGTCTCCTACGAGCAGTACTTC
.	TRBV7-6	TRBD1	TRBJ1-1	CASSRAYKTLQGTGSTEAFF	TGTGCCAGCAGCCGAGCGTACAAAACCTTGCAGGGGACAGGTAGCACTGAAGCTTTCTTT
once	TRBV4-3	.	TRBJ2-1	CASSQDAGSSYNEQFF	TGCGCCAGCAGCCAAGATGCAGGGAGCTCCTACAATGAGCAGTTCTTC
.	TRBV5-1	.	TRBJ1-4	CASSPSRDTGNEKLFF	TGCGCCAGCAGCCCCAGCCGGGACACGGGTAATGAAAAACTGTTTTTT
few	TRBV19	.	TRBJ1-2	CASNAYRGGYTF	TGTGCCAGCAACGCCTATCGCGGTGGCTACACCTTC
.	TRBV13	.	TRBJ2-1	CASSPDMDEQFF	TGTGCCAGCAGCCCCGACATGGATGAGCAGTTCTTC
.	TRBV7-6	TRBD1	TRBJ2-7	CASSLGQGLSYEQYF	TGTGCCAGCAGCTTAGGACAGGGGCTCTCCTACGAGCAGTACTTC
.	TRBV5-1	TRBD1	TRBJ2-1	CASSSRDSSSYNEQFF	TGCGCCAGCAGCTCAAGGGACAGCAGCTCCTACAATGAGCAGTTCTTC
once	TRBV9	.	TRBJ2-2	CASSVDGAGELFF	TGTGCCAGCAGCGTAGATGGGGCCGGGGAGCTGTTTTTT
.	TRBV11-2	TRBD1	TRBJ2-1	CASSSRDSKYNEQFF	TGTGCCAGCAGCTCCCGGGACAGTAAATACAATGAGCAGTTCTTC
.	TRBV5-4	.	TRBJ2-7	CASSLAGGRYEQYF	TGTGCCAGCAGCTTGGCCGGGGGACGGTACGAGCAGTACTTC
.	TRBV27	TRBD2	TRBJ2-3	CASSLSPGLAGLDTQYF	TGTGCCAGCAGTTTGAGTCCGGGACTAGCGGGATTGGATACGCAGTATTTT
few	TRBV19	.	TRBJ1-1	CASTIWGLNTEAFF	TGTGCCAGTACCATATGGGGGCTGAACACTGAAGCTTTCTTT
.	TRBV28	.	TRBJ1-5	CASRMARGGSNQPQHF	TGTGCCAGCAGAATGGCGAGGGGTGGTAGCAATCAGCCCCAGCATTTT
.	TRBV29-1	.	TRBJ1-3	CSTKGGGTIYF	TGCAGCACCAAGGGGGGGGGCACCATATATTTT
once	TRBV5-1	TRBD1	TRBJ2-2	CASSSKPWTGEDTGELFF	TGCGCCAGCAGCTCAAAACCTTGGACAGGGGAAGACACCGGGGAGCTGTTTTTT
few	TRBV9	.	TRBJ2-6	CASSASGANVLTF	TGTGCCAGCAGCGCCTCTGGGGCCAACGTCCTGACTTTC
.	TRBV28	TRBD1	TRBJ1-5	CASSFRQGSQPQHF	TGTGCCAGCAGTTTCCGACAGGGGAGTCAGCCCCAGCATTTT
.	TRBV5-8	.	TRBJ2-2	CASSLSIREAATGELFF	TGTGCCAGCAGCTTGAGCATAAGGGAGGCGGCCACCGGGGAGCTGTTTTTT
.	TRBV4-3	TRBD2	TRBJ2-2	CASSQDGTSGGELFF	TGCGCCAGCAGCCAAGATGGGACTAGCGGGGGGGAGCTGTTTTTT
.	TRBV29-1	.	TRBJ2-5	CSVVGGWDIQTQYF	TGCAGCGTTGTGGGGGGTTGGGACATACAGACCCAGTACTTC
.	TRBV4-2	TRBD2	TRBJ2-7	CASSLLVASGRAPHEQYF	TGTGCCAGCAGCCTCCTTGTGGCTAGCGGGAGGGCCCCTCACGAGCAGTACTTC
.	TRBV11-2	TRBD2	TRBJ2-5	CASSLLGAGEGETQYF	TGTGCCAGCAGCCTCCTCGGGGCGGGAGAGGGGGAGACCCAGTACTTC
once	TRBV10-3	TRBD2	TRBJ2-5	CATGGAGEETQYF	TGTGCCACGGGGGGGGCAGGAGAAGAGACCCAGTACTTC
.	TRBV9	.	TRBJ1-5	CASSVATNQPQHF	TGTGCCAGCAGCGTAGCCACCAATCAGCCCCAGCATTTT
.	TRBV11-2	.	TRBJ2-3	CASSLEKPPTDTQYF	TGTGCCAGCAGCTTAGAAAAGCCCCCCACAGATACGCAGTATTTT
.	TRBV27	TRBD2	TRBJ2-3	CASSSATTSGRADTQYF	TGTGCCAGCAGTTCGGCGACGACTAGCGGGAGAGCAGATACGCAGTATTTT